These 27 T cell receptor beta chains came from one sample sequenced in a study of CD8+CD57+ T cells in acquired aplastic anemia. Patients picked for sequencing had shown CD8+CD57+ cell expansion detected by flow cytometry. Genomic DNA, the template, was used for profiling of the TCR beta VDJ and CDR3. TCRdb analysed the reads with MiXCR anew, one entry per CDR3 protein. The sample lists 450,000 to 600,000 distinct CDR3 sequences; around 30% were seen once. The sample comprised sorted CD4+, CD8+, or CD8+CD57+ T cells (not recorded which) from PBMCs. The receptors originated from a human donor with aplastic anemia.

V gene TRBV2 combines with J gene TRBJ1-2; D gene ambiguous. Germline-derived CDR1 and CDR2 are SNHLY and FYNNEI. The CDR3 contains 14 residues. V was trimmed by 7 bases and J by 2 bases, leaving 14 bases between them. The DNA for the CDR3 is TGTGCCAGCATCTGGGCAGCCTCCAACTATGGCTACACCTTC. Protein sequence: CASIWAASNYGYTF. Based on the CDR3 plus reference TRBV2 and TRBJ1-2, the full variable domain is EPEVTQTPSHQVTQMGQEVILRCVPISNHLYFYWYRQILGQKVEFLVSFYNNEISEKSEIFDDQFSVERPDGSNFTLKIRSTKLEDSAMYFCASIWAASNYGYTFGSGTRLTVV.

This rearrangement joins TRBV6-1 to TRBJ1-2, with 8 bases lining up with TRBD1. The CDR3 loop spans 14 amino acids. Trimming at V came to 6 bases and at J to 5 bases, leaving 8 bases not matched to a gene. The germline CDR1 and CDR2 sequences are MNHNS and SASEGT. For the CDR3, the DNA is TGTGCCAGCAGGTCCACAGGGGGACCATATGGCTACACCTTC. This gives the protein CASRSTGGPYGYTF.

This clonotype came up once. The chain employs TRBV7-6 and TRBJ2-7; 14 bases line up with TRBD2. The J segment lost 6 bases and the V segment lost 5 bases, leaving 3 bases of the junction unmatched. Germline loops: CDR1 SGHVS, CDR2 FNYEAQ. The CDR3 contains 14 residues. CDR3 sequence (DNA): TGTGCCAGCAGCCTCGGGACTAGCGGGGGCGAGCAGTACTTC. Its protein is CASSLGTSGGEQYF.

This clonotype was found many times. V and J are TRBV9 and TRBJ1-2; 7 bases match TRBD1. There are 14 residues in the CDR3. V lost 3 bases to trimming and J lost 7 bases; unmatched junction nucleotides: 9. Germline V gene data show CDR1 as SGDLS and CDR2 as YYNGEE. CDR3 sequence: CASSDRTGLGGYTF. CDR3 DNA sequence: TGTGCCAGCAGCGATCGGACAGGCCTCGGTGGCTACACCTTC. Complete variable domain (other parts from reference TRBV9 and TRBJ1-2): DSGVTQTPKHLITATGQRVTLRCSPRSGDLSVYWYQQSLDQGLQFLIQYYNGEERAKGNILERFSAQQFPDLHSELNLSSLELGDSALYFCASSDRTGLGGYTFGSGTRLTVV.

This chain connects TRBV11-2 to TRBJ2-7, with TRBD1 matching over 7 bases. Germline CDR1 SGHAT, CDR2 FQNNGV. CDR3 length equals 15 residues. After removal of 6 bases from V and 2 bases from J, the junction contained 10 bases not matched to a gene. This chain's CDR3 is CASSSGSGGAYEQYF. As DNA, the CDR3 is TGTGCCAGCAGTTCTGGCTCAGGGGGAGCCTACGAGCAGTACTTC.

This clonotype was counted at least ten times. The chain uses TRBV7-9 and TRBJ1-6; D gene unclear. Germline V gene data show CDR1 as SEHNR and CDR2 as FQNEAQ (reference sequence). Trimming cost V 4 bases and J 10 bases, with 20 bases left between them. This CDR3 comprises 16 residues. This CDR3 is CASSSAGAILWSPLHF. CDR3 DNA: TGTGCCAGCAGCTCCGCGGGAGCGATCCTTTGGTCACCCCTCCACTTT.

This clonotype was detected ten times or more. The V call is TRBV25-1, the J call TRBJ1-6, with 9 positions matching TRBD1. Trimming took 4 bases from V and 7 from J; bases not matched to a gene: 5. The CDR3 has 15 residues. Germline V gene lookup returns CDR1 MGHDK and CDR2 SYGVNS. The CDR3 is CASSAGDRENSPLHF. The DNA of the CDR3 is TGTGCCAGCAGTGCTGGGGACAGGGAAAATTCACCCCTCCACTTT.

This clonotype was picked up a small number of times. The V and J genes are TRBV7-8 and TRBJ2-1, with 10 positions matching TRBD2. The CDR3 is 15 amino acids. Germline CDR1 is SGHVS and CDR2 is FQNEAQ. V shed 5 bases and J 4 bases; nucleotides not matched to a gene: 5. This chain's CDR3 is CASSELAGLYNEQFF. The CDR3 DNA reads as TGTGCCAGCAGCGAACTAGCGGGATTATACAATGAGCAGTTCTTC.

This clonotype was observed at least ten times. The chain is built from TRBV7-2 and TRBJ2-2, with 8 bases fitting TRBD2. After removal of 2 bases from V and 5 bases from J, the junction contained 4 bases not matched to a gene. Per germline, CDR1 SGHTA and CDR2 FQGNSA. The CDR3 totals 15 residues. As DNA, the CDR3 is TGTGCCAGCAGCTTAATAGCGGGGCGGACCGGGGAGCTGTTTTTT. Translated, it gives CASSLIAGRTGELFF.

This clonotype was recorded many times. The rearrangement joins TRBV7-2 to TRBJ2-7; 8 nucleotides agree with TRBD2. Germline V gene sequence: CDR1 SGHTA, CDR2 FQGNSA. V lost 4 bases and J lost 6; bases outside the gene matches: 11. The CDR3 totals 15 residues. This CDR3 is CASSSTSGPLGEQYF. CDR3 coding DNA: TGTGCCAGCAGCTCTACTAGCGGCCCCTTGGGCGAGCAGTACTTC. The full variable domain, with the rest looked up from reference TRBV7-2 and TRBJ2-7, is GAGVSQSPSNKVTEKGKDVELRCDPISGHTALYWYRQSLGQGLEFLIYFQGNSAPDKSGLPSDRFSAERTGGSVSTLTIQRTQQEDSAVYLCASSSTSGPLGEQYFGPGTRLTVT.

This clonotype was detected ten times or more. The rearrangement uses TRBV15 and TRBJ1-3, with 7 positions matching TRBD1. Germline V gives CDR1 LNHNV, CDR2 YYDKDF (reference sequence). Trimming removed 5 bases from V and 3 bases from J; junction bases left unmatched: 10. This CDR3 contains 16 residues. The CDR3 DNA sequence: TGTGCCACCAGCGATTCGACCCCAGGGGGTGGAAACACCATATATTTT. It specifies CATSDSTPGGGNTIYF.

This rearrangement joins TRBV25-1 to TRBJ2-5; 7 bases are a match to TRBD2. V shed 6 bases, J shed 3 bases, and the junction held 10 bases outside the gene matches. The length of the CDR3 is 15 residues. The germline CDR1 and CDR2 sequences are MGHDK and SYGVNS. CDR3 sequence reads: CASSLGRGREETQYF. The DNA of the CDR3 is TGTGCCAGCAGCTTGGGGCGGGGGAGGGAAGAGACCCAGTACTTC.

This clonotype was detected ten times or more. J is TRBJ2-5 and V is TRBV20-1; no clear D gene. CDR3 length equals 14 residues. Trimming stripped 3 bases from V and 5 bases from J, with 16 bases between. Per germline, CDR1 DFQATT and CDR2 SNEGSKA (reference sequence). As DNA, the CDR3 is TGCAGTGCTAGTCCGCCGGTCGGTCTTGAGACCCAGTACTTC. This encodes CSASPPVGLETQYF.

This chain uses TRBV20-1 with TRBJ1-1; no definite D call. Per the germline V gene, CDR1 is DFQATT and CDR2 is SNEGSKA (reference sequence). The CDR3 totals 11 residues. The CDR3 DNA reads as TGCAGCCTGGCCGTAAACACTGAAGCTTTCTTT. It specifies CSLAVNTEAFF.

This chain joins TRBV11-2 and TRBJ2-1; 8 bases match TRBD2. Trimming removed 5 bases from V and 4 bases from J; junction bases left unmatched: 13. Germline CDR1 and CDR2: SGHAT and FQNNGV. The CDR3 is made up of 17 amino acids. CDR3 residues: CASSILPSGGQYNEQFF. The DNA for the CDR3 is TGTGCCAGCAGCATCCTTCCGAGCGGGGGCCAATACAATGAGCAGTTCTTC. The full variable domain, in which reference TRBV11-2 and TRBJ2-1 provide the parts outside the CDR3, is EAGVAQSPRYKIIEKRQSVAFWCNPISGHATLYWYQQILGQGPKLLIQFQNNGVVDDSQLPKDRFSAERLKGVDSTLKIQPAKLEDSAVYLCASSILPSGGQYNEQFFGPGTRLTVL.

With regard to this clonotype: Likely a read error: the CDR3 ends without its conserved phenylalanine or tryptophan. This chain uses TRBV5-1 with TRBJ2-7; D is perhaps TRBD2 (5 bases). Germline V gives CDR1 SGHRS, CDR2 YFSETQ. This CDR3 contains 14 residues. The CDR3 is CAGSELGHSYEQYL. The CDR3 bases are TGCGCCGGCAGCGAACTAGGCCACTCCTACGAGCAGTACCTC.

This clonotype was seen many times. The chain couples TRBV7-2 to TRBJ1-2; D is unresolved. Germline CDR1 is SGHTA and CDR2 is FQGNSA. The CDR3 spans 13 residues. Trimming took off 6 bases at V and 2 bases at J, with 10 bases between the two ends. DNA of the CDR3: TGTGCCAGCAGACCAACAGCAAACTATGGCTACACCTTC. This translates into CASRPTANYGYTF.

This clonotype was seen just once. A read error may be the cause here, since a much bigger clone is one base away. This chain uses TRBV9 with TRBJ2-7; D is unclear. The CDR3 is 13 residues long. CDR1 SGDLS and CDR2 YYNGEE come from the germline V gene. CDR3 in amino acids: CASSDGRTYERYF. For the CDR3, the DNA is TGTGCCAGCAGCGACGGACGGACCTACGAGCGGTACTTC.

This clonotype was seen only once. This rearrangement joins TRBV7-3 to TRBJ2-7, with 8 nucleotides matching TRBD1. The CDR3 extends over 15 amino acids. V lost 3 bases and J lost 4; bases outside the gene matches: 8. The germline gives CDR1 SGHTA, CDR2 FQGTGA. This chain's CDR3 is CASSFGQGGSYEQYF. The CDR3 DNA follows: TGTGCCAGCAGCTTTGGACAGGGTGGTTCGTACGAGCAGTACTTC.

This clonotype turned up a few times. This chain connects TRBV11-1 to TRBJ1-2, with D possibly being TRBD1 (6 bases). CDR3 length: 14 amino acids. The V end lost 6 bases, the J end lost 8 bases, and 19 bases lay between the germline ends. Germline values: CDR1 SGHAT, CDR2 FQDESV (reference sequence). In DNA form, the CDR3 reads TGTGCCAGCAGTCCCCTCTGGGACAACTTCGGCTACACCTTC. This codes for CASSPLWDNFGYTF.

The V gene is TRBV20-1, the J gene TRBJ2-5, with D unclear. Between the trimmed V and J ends, which lost 0 bases and 1 base, there was a span of 9 bases. The CDR3 is 14 amino acids. Germline V gene lookup returns CDR1 DFQATT and CDR2 SNEGSKA (reference sequence). For the CDR3, the DNA is TGCAGTGCTAGAGATTTTACAGCCCAAGAGACCCAGTACTTC. This encodes CSARDFTAQETQYF.

The chain combines TRBV18 with TRBJ1-2, with D unresolved. Germline V gene sequence: CDR1 KGHSH, CDR2 LQKENI. The CDR3 length is 13 residues. Trimming took off 2 bases at V and 12 bases at J, with 16 bases between the two ends. CDR3 coding DNA: TGTGCCAGCTCACCAGACCAGGACGCGAGGCACACCTTC. Encoded protein: CASSPDQDARHTF. The variable domain in full, with the rest retrieved from reference TRBV18 and TRBJ1-2, is NAGVMQNPRHLVRRRGQEARLRCSPMKGHSHVYWYRQLPEEGLKFMVYLQKENIIDESGMPKERFSAEFPKEGPSILRIQQVVRGDSAAYFCASSPDQDARHTFGSGTRLTVV.

This clonotype was counted a few times. This chain joins TRBV4-1 and TRBJ1-2, with TRBD1 identical over 7 bases. The CDR3 totals 14 residues. Unmatched junction bases numbered 3, after V lost 4 bases and J lost 1 base. The germline V gene has CDR1 MGHRA and CDR2 YSYEKL. The CDR3, as DNA: TGCGCCAGCAGCCGCCAGGGGGATAACTATGGCTACACCTTC. This encodes CASSRQGDNYGYTF.

The genes are TRBV5-8 and TRBJ1-1, with a weak D call TRBD1 (5 bases). Trimming left V 5 bases short and J 1 base short, with 12 bases between. Germline lookup yields CDR1 SGHTS and CDR2 YDEGEE. This CDR3 has 14 amino acids. CDR3 protein: CASRLVGRNTEAFF. As DNA, the CDR3 is TGTGCCAGCAGGCTGGTGGGACGGAACACTGAAGCTTTCTTT.

The sample holds a few counts of this clonotype. The V and J genes are TRBV24-1 and TRBJ2-1, with D possibly being TRBD1 or TRBD2 (5 bases each). The V end was cut by 4 bases, the J end by 0 bases, with 12 bases between. Per the germline V gene, CDR1 is KGHDR and CDR2 is SFDVKD. The CDR3 has 16 residues. Written as DNA, the CDR3 is TGTGCCACCAGTGACCGGGACGCCAGCTCCTACAATGAGCAGTTCTTC. Encoded protein: CATSDRDASSYNEQFF.

This clonotype appeared many times. The rearrangement uses TRBV19 and TRBJ1-2; 7 bases fit TRBD1. The V and J ends lost 11 bases and 1 base, in that order; junction bases with no gene match: 13. Germline lookup yields CDR1 LNHDA and CDR2 SQIVND (reference sequence). The CDR3 totals 15 residues. The CDR3 nucleotides are TGTGCCTCCCAGGGGGACCTTCAACTTAACTATGGCTACACCTTC. It specifies CASQGDLQLNYGYTF.

The chain recombines TRBV20-1 with TRBJ2-7; D remains ambiguous. Looked up from germline, CDR1 is DFQATT and CDR2 is SNEGSKA (reference sequence). Trimming pared 5 bases from V and 0 bases from J, leaving 11 bases between. The CDR3 consists of 13 residues. The CDR3 sequence is CSARSPGSYEQYF. In DNA form, the CDR3 reads TGCAGTGCTCGGTCCCCAGGCTCCTACGAGCAGTACTTC.